This T cell receptor (beta chain) derives from a study of molecular identifiers for immune sequencing clone quantification. About the research overall: Replicates involved a five-way split of RNA from around 18,000 or 91,000 naive CD8 cells, with sequencing of four.

From around 18,000 to 910,000 sorted cells, naive CD8 libraries were generated with 10%, 30% or 50% RNA. The germline CDR1 and CDR2 sequences are SQVTM and ANQGSEA. The CDR3 spans 14 residues. V dropped 3 bases and J dropped 0 bases, with 10 bases sitting between them. This clonotype occurred many times. Listed TCR primers and previously described methods were used for bulk TCR libraries. From the PCR reads, TCRdb called clonotypes with MiXCR, one entry per CDR3 protein. The sample shows tens of thousands of distinct CDR3 sequences, about 19% of them seen only once. The sample comprised naive CD8+ T cells from blood, with Jurkat cell RNA spiked in. Subset: FACS-sorted CD8+CD4-CCR7+CD45RA+ naive T cells. The chain recombines TRBV29-1 with TRBJ2-3, with a weak D call TRBD2 (5 bases). The receptor comes from a human donor in good health. Some libraries in this study had Jurkat cell RNA spiked in. In nucleotides, the CDR3 is TGCAGCGTTGAGAGCCTAGCTAGCACAGATACGCAGTATTTT. Translated: CSVESLASTDTQYF.